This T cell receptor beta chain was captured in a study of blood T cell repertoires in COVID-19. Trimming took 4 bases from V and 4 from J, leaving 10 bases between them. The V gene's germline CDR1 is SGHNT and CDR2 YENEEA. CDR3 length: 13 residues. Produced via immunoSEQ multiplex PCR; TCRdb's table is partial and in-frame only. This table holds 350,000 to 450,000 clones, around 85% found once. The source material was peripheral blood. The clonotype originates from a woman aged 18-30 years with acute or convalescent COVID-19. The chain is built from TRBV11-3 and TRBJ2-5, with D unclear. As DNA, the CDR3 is TGTGCCAGCAGCTACAGTACCGGAGAGACCCAGTACTTC. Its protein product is CASSYSTGETQYF.